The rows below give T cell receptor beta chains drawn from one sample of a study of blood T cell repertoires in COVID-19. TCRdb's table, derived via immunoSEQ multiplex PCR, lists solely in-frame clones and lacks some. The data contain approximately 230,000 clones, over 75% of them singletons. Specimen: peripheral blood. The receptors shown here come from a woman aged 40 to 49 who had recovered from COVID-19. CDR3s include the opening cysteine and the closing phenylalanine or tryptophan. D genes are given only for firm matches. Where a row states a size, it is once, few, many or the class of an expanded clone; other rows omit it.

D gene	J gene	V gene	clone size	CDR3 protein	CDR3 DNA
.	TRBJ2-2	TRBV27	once	CASCLGGGGGNTGELFF	TGTGCCAGCTGTTTGGGGGGCGGGGGAGGGAACACCGGGGAGCTGTTTTTT
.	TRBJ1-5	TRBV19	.	CASSIGGNQPQHF	TGTGCCAGTAGTATAGGAGGCAATCAGCCCCAGCATTTT
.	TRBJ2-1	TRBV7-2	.	CASSPLGSSYNEQFF	TGTGCCAGCAGCCCTCTAGGAAGCTCCTACAATGAGCAGTTCTTC
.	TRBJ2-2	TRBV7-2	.	CASSLGTGLWTGELFF	TGTGCCAGCAGCTTAGGAACAGGGCTTTGGACCGGGGAGCTGTTTTTT
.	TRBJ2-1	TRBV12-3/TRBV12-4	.	CASSPGQVNEQFF	TGTGCCAGCAGTCCCGGACAAGTCAATGAGCAGTTCTTC
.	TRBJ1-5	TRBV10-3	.	CAISGAGDQPQHF	TGTGCCATCAGTGGGGCAGGGGATCAGCCCCAGCATTTT
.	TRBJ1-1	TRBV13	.	CATPRAGAGLTEAFF	TGTGCCACCCCCAGGGCAGGCGCCGGGTTGACTGAAGCTTTCTTT
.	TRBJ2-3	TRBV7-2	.	CASSQTPGTDTQYF	TGTGCCAGCAGCCAGACCCCCGGGACAGATACGCAGTATTTT
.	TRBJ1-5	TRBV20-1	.	CSASRVGRGNQPQHF	TGCAGTGCTAGTAGGGTGGGGAGGGGCAATCAGCCCCAGCATTTT
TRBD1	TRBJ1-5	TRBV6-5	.	CASTTGDSNQPQHF	TGTGCCAGCACGACAGGGGATAGCAATCAGCCCCAGCATTTT
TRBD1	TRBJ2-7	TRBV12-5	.	CASGLTRGQGAYEQYF	TGTGCTAGTGGTTTGACTCGGGGACAGGGGGCCTACGAGCAGTACTTC
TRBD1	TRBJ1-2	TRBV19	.	CASNPTGVNYGYTF	TGTGCCAGTAACCCGACAGGGGTTAACTATGGCTACACCTTC
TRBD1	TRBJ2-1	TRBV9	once	CASSTRQGQGDEQFF	TGTGCCAGCAGCACCCGACAGGGGCAGGGGGATGAGCAGTTCTTC
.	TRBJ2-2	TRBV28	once	CASSSGLNTGELFF	TGTGCCAGCAGTAGCGGATTGAACACCGGGGAGCTGTTTTTT
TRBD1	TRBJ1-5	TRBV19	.	CASSIAGGVNNQPQHF	TGTGCCAGTAGTATCGCAGGGGGCGTCAACAATCAGCCCCAGCATTTT
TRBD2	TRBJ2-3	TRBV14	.	CASSPAPGGTQYF	TGTGCCAGCAGCCCCGCTCCCGGGGGGACGCAGTATTTT
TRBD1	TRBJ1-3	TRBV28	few	CASRDGDRAGNTIYF	TGTGCCAGCAGGGATGGAGACAGGGCTGGAAACACCATATATTTT
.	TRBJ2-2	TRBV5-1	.	CASSPFGGANTGELFF	TGCGCCAGCAGTCCCTTTGGGGGGGCTAACACCGGGGAGCTGTTTTTT
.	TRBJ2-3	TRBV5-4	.	CASSSRQGTDTQYF	TGTGCCAGCAGCTCGCGACAGGGCACAGATACGCAGTATTTT
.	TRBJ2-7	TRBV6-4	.	CANQHGVIEQYF	TGTGCCAACCAGCACGGGGTGATCGAGCAGTACTTC
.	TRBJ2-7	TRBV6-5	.	CASSYRGTYEQYF	TGTGCCAGCAGTTACAGGGGAACCTACGAGCAGTACTTC
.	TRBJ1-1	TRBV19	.	CASSIDPDDRKNTEAFF	TGTGCCAGTAGTATAGATCCCGATGACAGAAAAAACACTGAAGCTTTCTTT
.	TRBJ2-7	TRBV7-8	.	CASSLVAGASPPYEQYF	TGTGCCAGCAGCTTAGTGGCGGGGGCCAGCCCCCCCTACGAGCAGTACTTC
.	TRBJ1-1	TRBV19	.	CASSITVSTEAFF	TGTGCCAGTAGTATCACTGTAAGCACTGAAGCTTTCTTT
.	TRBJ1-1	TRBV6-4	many	CASSEGGHTEAFF	TGTGCCAGCAGTGAAGGGGGACACACTGAAGCTTTCTTT
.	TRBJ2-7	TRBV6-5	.	CASSYSIQAPYEQYF	TGTGCCAGCAGTTACTCGATCCAGGCTCCCTACGAGCAGTACTTC
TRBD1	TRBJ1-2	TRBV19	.	CASIKTGALTFEGYTF	TGTGCCAGTATCAAGACAGGGGCCCTTACATTTGAAGGCTACACCTTC
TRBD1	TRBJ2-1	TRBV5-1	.	CASSLGQGLINEQFF	TGCGCCAGCAGCCTAGGACAGGGACTCATCAATGAGCAGTTCTTC
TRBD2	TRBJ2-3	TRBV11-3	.	CASSLGASGRTDTQYF	TGTGCCAGCAGCTTAGGAGCTAGCGGGAGGACAGATACGCAGTATTTT
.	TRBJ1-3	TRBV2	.	CASSVGRGTGNTIYF	TGTGCCAGCAGTGTGGGGAGAGGGACTGGAAACACCATATATTTT
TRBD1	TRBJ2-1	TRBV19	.	CASSIGTGTVARNEQFF	TGTGCCAGTAGTATTGGGACAGGGACTGTCGCCCGCAATGAGCAGTTCTTC
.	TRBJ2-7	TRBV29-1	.	CSVAGGRVAYEQYF	TGCAGCGTTGCCGGGGGGCGGGTTGCCTACGAGCAGTACTTC
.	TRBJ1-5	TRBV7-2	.	CASSGQGFGNQPQHF	TGTGCCAGCAGCGGGCAGGGATTTGGGAATCAGCCCCAGCATTTT
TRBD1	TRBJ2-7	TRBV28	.	CASSLEQGVGWSYEQYF	TGTGCCAGCAGTTTAGAGCAGGGGGTAGGGTGGTCCTACGAGCAGTACTTC
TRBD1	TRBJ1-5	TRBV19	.	CASSIMGQGASSNQPQHF	TGTGCCAGTAGTATAATGGGGCAGGGGGCTTCTAGCAATCAGCCCCAGCATTTT
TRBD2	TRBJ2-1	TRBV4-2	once	CASSQDLVTSGGVNEQFF	TGTGCCAGCAGCCAAGACCTAGTGACTAGCGGGGGGGTCAATGAGCAGTTCTTC
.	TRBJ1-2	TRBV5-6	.	CASSLAGGQDGYTF	TGTGCCAGCAGCTTGGCGGGGGGCCAGGATGGCTACACCTTC
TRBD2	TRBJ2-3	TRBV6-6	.	CASSYGTSGGTDTQYF	TGTGCCAGCAGTTATGGAACTAGCGGCGGCACAGATACGCAGTATTTT
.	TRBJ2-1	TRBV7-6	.	CASSPGYLLYNEQFF	TGTGCCAGCAGCCCCGGGTATTTACTCTACAATGAGCAGTTCTTC
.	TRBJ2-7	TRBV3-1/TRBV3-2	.	CASSHGVEQYF	TGTGCCAGCAGCCATGGAGTCGAGCAGTACTTC